A single sample is the source of the 27 T cell receptor beta chains below, sequenced in a study of molecular identifiers for immune sequencing clone quantification. TCRdb independently ran MiXCR on the PCR reads; one entry per CDR3 protein. The data hold over 600,000 distinct CDR3 sequences, with just under 20% observed a single time. The specimen sequenced was naive CD8+ T cells from blood, with Jurkat cell RNA spiked in. Subset noted: FACS-sorted CD8+CD4-CCR7+CD45RA+ naive T cells. The receptors here all came from a human donor in good health. Some libraries in this study had Jurkat cell RNA spiked in.

In its sample, this clonotype was seen many times. The chain links TRBV7-9 to TRBJ1-1, with TRBD1 identical over 9 bases. The CDR3 extends over 16 amino acids. V was clipped by 5 bases and J by 1 base; unmatched bases: 8. The germline V gene encodes CDR1 SEHNR and CDR2 FQNEAQ (reference sequence). The CDR3 nucleotides are TGTGCCAGCAGCAGAGGAGGGACAGGGCGGAACACTGAAGCTTTCTTT. Protein: CASSRGGTGRNTEAFF.

This clonotype was found a few times. A much larger clonotype is one base distant, so this may be a read error. The chain recombines TRBV5-1 with TRBJ2-6; D call uncertain. The CDR3 is 16 residues long. Germline CDR1 and CDR2: SGHRS and YFSETQ. V was pared by 2 bases and J by 2 bases, with 11 bases between. CDR3 protein: CASSFTYGAGANVLTF. The CDR3 nucleotides read TGCGCCAGCAGCTTCACGTATGGGGCTGGGGCCAACGTCCTGACTTTC.

This clonotype has ten or more counts. V usage is TRBV12-3 or TRBV12-4 and J usage is TRBJ2-7; TRBD2 might be the D (6 bases). V was clipped by 3 bases and J by 5 bases, with 14 bases between them. The CDR3 length is 14 residues. The CDR3 DNA is TGTGCCAGCAGTTTGGGAGGAGGAAGGGACGAGCAGTACTTC. It is translated as CASSLGGGRDEQYF.

This clonotype has more than one count but fewer than ten. The rearrangement joins TRBV9 to TRBJ2-1, with D perhaps being TRBD1 or TRBD2 (5 bases each). Trimming pared 3 bases from V and 8 bases from J, leaving 30 bases between. The CDR3 is 19 residues long. In germline, CDR1 is SGDLS, CDR2 YYNGEE. The CDR3 DNA is TGTGCCAGCAGCGAGGGCCCCACCCCGGGACCTCAGGTTGAAGATGAGCAGTTCTTC. Its translation is CASSEGPTPGPQVEDEQFF. Together with reference TRBV9 and TRBJ2-1, the CDR3 gives the full variable domain: DSGVTQTPKHLITATGQRVTLRCSPRSGDLSVYWYQQSLDQGLQFLIQYYNGEERAKGNILERFSAQQFPDLHSELNLSSLELGDSALYFCASSEGPTPGPQVEDEQFFGPGTRLTVL.

This clonotype was counted at least ten times. In DNA, the CDR3 is TGTGCCAGCAGCCCCGGCCCCGAGCAGTACTTC. Translated: CASSPGPEQYF. The J gene is TRBJ2-7, the V gene TRBV7-9; D not certain. Trimming stripped 5 bases from V and 6 bases from J, with 8 bases between. Germline V gene data show CDR1 as SEHNR and CDR2 as FQNEAQ (reference sequence). CDR3 length: 11 residues.

This clonotype has ten or more counts. V and J are TRBV30 and TRBJ2-3; 7 bases fit TRBD2. V shed 3 bases and J 3 bases; nucleotides not matched to a gene: 3. The germline gives CDR1 GTSNPN, CDR2 SVGIG (reference sequence). CDR3 length: 13 residues. Here the CDR3 DNA reads TGTGCCTGGAGGTCAGCGGGGACAGATACGCAGTATTTT. This sequence encodes CAWRSAGTDTQYF.

Concerning this clonotype itself: A much larger clone differs by one base, so this may be a read error. The V gene is TRBV6-2 or TRBV6-3, the J gene TRBJ2-3; 9 positions agree with TRBD2. This CDR3 has 17 amino acids. Germline trimming cut 5 bases from V and 5 bases from J; bases unmatched to any gene: 14. Germline lookup yields CDR1 MNHEY and CDR2 SVGEGT. The CDR3 DNA reads TGTGCCAGCAGTCAATCGTCATGGGCTAGCGGGGTAGATACGCAGTATTTT. As protein: CASSQSSWASGVDTQYF.

Ten or more counts support this clonotype. The J gene is TRBJ1-5, the V gene TRBV4-1; D is unclear. CDR1 and CDR2 (germline): MGHRA, YSYEKL. The CDR3 spans 17 residues. V was clipped by 3 bases and J by 2 bases, with 17 bases between them. CDR3 sequence: CASSQWIRGGGNQPQHF. The DNA of the CDR3 is TGCGCCAGCAGCCAGTGGATACGAGGAGGTGGCAATCAGCCCCAGCATTTT.

There are many counts of this clonotype. The V call is TRBV6-6, the J call TRBJ2-7; possible D gene TRBD2, 5 bases. The CDR3 extends over 15 amino acids. V was clipped by 5 bases and J by 4 bases, with 18 bases between them. Per the germline V gene, CDR1 is MNHNY and CDR2 is SVGAGI (reference sequence). The CDR3 sequence is CASSEFSSLGYEQYF. CDR3 coding DNA: TGTGCCAGCAGTGAGTTTTCTAGCTTAGGGTACGAGCAGTACTTC.

About this clonotype: One base away lies a much larger clone, so this may be a sequencing read error. This sequence joins TRBV6-5 and TRBJ2-2; D assignment may be TRBD1 or TRBD2 (5 bases each). From germline, CDR1 is MNHEY and CDR2 SVGAGI. This CDR3 region has 14 residues. This CDR3 reads CASSYLRGTGEPFF. CDR3 in DNA: TGTGCCAGCAGTTACCTCCGGGGCACCGGGGAGCCGTTTTTT.

This clonotype was counted many times. J is TRBJ1-1 and V is TRBV27; 10 positions agree with TRBD1. V gave up 10 bases and J gave up 3 bases; unmatched junction bases: 5. This CDR3 contains 13 residues. The V gene's germline CDR1 is MNHEY and CDR2 SMNVEV (reference sequence). The CDR3 DNA sequence: TGTGCCACCGGGACAGGGGAGTACACTGAAGCTTTCTTT. Translated: CATGTGEYTEAFF.

This clonotype was observed at least ten times. The chain joins TRBV4-3 to TRBJ2-1; D gene ambiguous. V lost 3 bases, J lost 8 bases, and 11 bases lay in between. The CDR3 spans 13 residues. The germline gives CDR1 LGHNA, CDR2 YSLEER. The CDR3 DNA sequence: TGCGCCAGCAGCCAGGCAGGAGTCGATGAGCAGTTCTTC. This gives the protein CASSQAGVDEQFF.

This chain connects TRBV7-9 to TRBJ2-1, with 8 bases identical to TRBD1. Per germline, CDR1 SEHNR and CDR2 FQNEAQ (reference sequence). CDR3 length: 16 amino acids. V dropped 1 base and J dropped 6; count of bases not matched to a gene: 8. Here the CDR3 DNA reads TGTGCCAGCAGCTTAGTCCCAGGGGGCGAGGGCAATGAGCAGTTCTTC. It encodes CASSLVPGGEGNEQFF.

Ten or more counts support this clonotype. This chain connects TRBV19 to TRBJ1-5; 7 bases are a match to TRBD1. Germline V gene sequence: CDR1 LNHDA, CDR2 SQIVND (reference sequence). V dropped 1 base and J dropped 7; count of bases not matched to a gene: 4. This CDR3 spans 14 amino acids. The CDR3 nucleotides read TGTGCCAGTAGTATAGGAACAGGGGAGCAGCCCCAGCATTTT. Protein product: CASSIGTGEQPQHF.

This clonotype was seen repeatedly, ten times or more. The chain carries TRBV5-1 and TRBJ2-1; D may be TRBD2 (7 bases). The CDR3 covers 13 residues. Germline values: CDR1 SGHRS, CDR2 YFSETQ. V was trimmed by 4 bases and J by 6 bases, leaving 11 bases between them. CDR3 nucleotide sequence: TGCGCCAGCAGCAAGAGGGGGGGCAATGAGCAGTTCTTC. Translation: CASSKRGGNEQFF.

This clonotype was detected a few times. The chain carries TRBV12-3 or TRBV12-4 and TRBJ2-1; D remains unclear. CDR3 size: 13 residues. V was pared by 6 bases and J by 7 bases, with 13 bases between. The CDR3: CASSPDRDNEQFF. For the CDR3, the DNA is TGTGCCAGCAGCCCCGATAGGGATAATGAGCAGTTCTTC.

This chain uses TRBV6-5 with TRBJ1-1, with no clear D. Trimming took 0 bases from V and 6 from J, leaving 8 bases between them. Germline lookup yields CDR1 MNHEY and CDR2 SVGAGI. This CDR3 is 13 amino acids long. CDR3 sequence: CASSYSSRSEAFF. CDR3 DNA: TGTGCCAGCAGTTACTCGAGTCGGTCTGAAGCTTTCTTT.

This clonotype was seen more than once but under ten times. This chain uses TRBV20-1 with TRBJ2-3, with 11 bases aligning to TRBD2. The germline V gene has CDR1 DFQATT and CDR2 SNEGSKA (reference sequence). The CDR3 extends over 19 amino acids. With V trimmed by 1 base and J by 0 bases, 12 bases remained unmatched. CDR3: CSARGRALGLAGSTDTQYF. CDR3 bases: TGCAGTGCTAGAGGTAGGGCCCTTGGACTAGCGGGCAGCACAGATACGCAGTATTTT.

Comments on this clonotype: A much larger clone lies a single base off, so this may be a read error. This rearrangement joins TRBV7-9 to TRBJ1-2, with no clear D. This CDR3 spans 13 amino acids. Germline lookup yields CDR1 SEHNR and CDR2 FQNEAQ (reference sequence). The DNA for the CDR3 is TGTGCCAGCAGCCATGGACGGGATCATGGCCACACCTTC. Its translation is CASSHGRDHGHTF.

This clonotype was seen repeatedly, ten times or more. CDR3 DNA sequence: TGTGCCATCAGTGACCCGGGACTCCCTCGAGACGAGCAGTACTTC. Residues: CAISDPGLPRDEQYF. The chain is built from TRBV10-3 and TRBJ2-7; D possibly corresponds to TRBD2 (6 bases). Germline values: CDR1 ENHRY, CDR2 SYGVKD. Trimming stripped 3 bases from V and 5 bases from J, with 17 bases between. The length of the CDR3 is 15 residues.

This chain connects TRBV7-9 to TRBJ2-6; 7 bases align to TRBD1. CDR1 and CDR2 (germline): SEHNR, FQNEAQ (reference sequence). V lost 5 bases to trimming and J lost 0 bases; unmatched junction nucleotides: 10. The CDR3 totals 18 residues. Here the CDR3 reads CASSGTVGRTSGANVLTF. The CDR3 DNA reads as TGTGCCAGCAGCGGGACAGTGGGACGTACCTCTGGGGCCAACGTCCTGACTTTC. The full variable domain, with the rest looked up from reference TRBV7-9 and TRBJ2-6, is DTGVSQNPRHKITKRGQNVTFRCDPISEHNRLYWYRQTLGQGPEFLTYFQNEAQLEKSRLLSDRFSAERPKGSFSTLEIQRTEQGDSAMYLCASSGTVGRTSGANVLTFGAGSRLTVL.

V is TRBV27 and J is TRBJ2-7; D is possibly TRBD2 (5 bases). Germline loops: CDR1 MNHEY, CDR2 SMNVEV (reference sequence). Between the trimmed V and J ends, which lost 5 bases and 2 bases, there was a span of 13 bases. This CDR3 is 14 amino acids long. CDR3 sequence (DNA): TGTGCCAGCAGTCTTAAAATGAGGGCCTACGAGCAGTACTTC. Protein product: CASSLKMRAYEQYF.

The rearrangement uses TRBV9 and TRBJ2-1; no firm D call. The CDR3 is 16 amino acids. Trimming took off 0 bases at V and 0 bases at J, with 10 bases between the two ends. In germline, CDR1 is SGDLS, CDR2 YYNGEE. The CDR3 here is CASSVEFQSSYNEQFF. Written as DNA, the CDR3 is TGTGCCAGCAGCGTAGAGTTTCAGAGCTCCTACAATGAGCAGTTCTTC.

This clonotype showed up just a few times. The chain links TRBV7-9 to TRBJ2-7; no firm D call. With 2 bases removed from V and 2 bases from J, the gap between germline ends came to 7 bases. Germline assignment: CDR1 SEHNR and CDR2 FQNEAQ (reference sequence). CDR3 length: 13 amino acids. The CDR3 region is CASSLPSTYEQYF. The CDR3, as DNA: TGTGCCAGCAGCTTACCGTCTACCTACGAGCAGTACTTC.

Points on this clonotype: This may arise from a read error, as a much more abundant clone is one base away. The chain is built from TRBV6-6 and TRBJ1-5; no clear D. There are 15 residues in the CDR3. The germline V gene has CDR1 MNHNY and CDR2 SVGAGI (reference sequence). The DNA of the CDR3 is TGTGCCGGCAGTTACTCGGCAGTTAGCAATCAGCCCCAGCATTTT. This translates into CAGSYSAVSNQPQHF.

This clonotype was seen ten or more times. The chain joins TRBV5-4 to TRBJ2-3; perhaps TRBD2 as D (5 bases). This CDR3 is built from 15 residues. V lost 0 bases to trimming and J lost 2 bases, with 10 bases between them. Germline CDR1 is SGHNT and CDR2 is YYREEE (reference sequence). The CDR3 DNA reads TGTGCCAGCAGCTTGGAGGACTTTGCCACAGATACGCAGTATTTT. Amino acids: CASSLEDFATDTQYF. Drawing the rest from reference TRBV5-4 and TRBJ2-3, the complete variable domain is ETGVTQSPTHLIKTRGQQVTLRCSSQSGHNTVSWYQQALGQGPQFIFQYYREEENGRGNFPPRFSGLQFPNYSSELNVNALELDDSALYLCASSLEDFATDTQYFGPGTRLTVL.

This clonotype came up once. A much larger clone lies a single base off, so this may be a read error. V and J are TRBV7-2 and TRBJ2-7; 9 bases agree with TRBD1. The CDR3 is made up of 16 amino acids. Germline CDR1 reads SGHTA; CDR2 reads FQGNSA. DNA for the CDR3: TGTGCCAGCAGCGTCGGGGGACAGGGAGGCTTTTACGAGCAGCACTTC. It encodes CASSVGGQGGFYEQHF.